This T cell receptor (beta chain) stems from a study of CD8 T cells in Susac syndrome. The authors reverse transcribed 0.5 to 1 ug RNA with random hexamers. The amplification used immunoSEQ multiplex PCR on TCR beta CDR3; it spanned 54 Vbeta and 13 Jbeta. TCRdb re-derived calls from the immunoSEQ multiplex PCR reads in MiXCR, one entry per CDR3 protein. The data contain some 120,000 distinct CDR3 sequences, around 94% of them singletons. CDR1 is GTSNPN, CDR2 SVGIG, per germline (reference sequence). The CDR3 has 14 residues. The V end was cut by 8 bases, the J end by 3 bases, with 16 bases between. In the multiple sclerosis control group, patients were treatment-naive and had stable or active relapsing-remitting disease.

This clonotype originated in a human donor with multiple sclerosis. The chain employs TRBV30 and TRBJ2-2; perhaps TRBD2 as D (7 bases). Sequenced: CD4+ T cells from PBMCs. DNA for the CDR3: TGTGCCCAAAAACGGGGGGCGCACACCGGGGAGCTGTTTTTT. Translated, it gives CAQKRGAHTGELFF.